This T cell receptor beta chain was sequenced in a study of T cells after yellow fever vaccination. Study overall: SMART-Seq v4 Ultra Low Input served to prepare low-cell-number fractions. General study results and limits: Peaking faster, on day 5 versus 15, the secondary response was nonetheless weaker. Most primary-vaccination clones recurred post-booster (around 95% CD4, about 87% CD8).

Template switching by 5'RACE produced TCR cDNA, adding a universal primer site and UMIs. TCRdb redid the calling of the 5' RACE reads with MiXCR, one entry per CDR3 protein. The sample holds around 260,000 distinct CDR3 sequences, over 4.5% seen once. The V end was cut by 2 bases, the J end by 11 bases, with 19 bases between. Germline assignment: CDR1 ENHRY and CDR2 SYGVKD. This CDR3 is built from 15 residues. This clonotype has ten or more counts. Its antigen is unidentified. The chain employs TRBV10-3 and TRBJ2-1; D is possibly TRBD1 (6 bases). Sequenced material: CD4+ T cells sorted from PBMCs, taken on the day of the yellow fever booster vaccination. The receptor comes from a man younger than 35 who received the YFV17D yellow fever vaccine. The CDR3 DNA follows: TGTGCCATCAGTGAGCCGGAGTCCCAGGGGTATAAGCAGTTCTTC. It codes for CAISEPESQGYKQFF.